This TCR beta chain was sequenced in a study of monozygotic twins with inflammatory bowel disease. TCRdb re-called the 5' RACE reads and gives one entry per CDR3 protein, without DNA. The sample holds 150,000 to 200,000 distinct CDR3 sequences. The CDR3 length is 15 residues. Germline CDR1 is LGHDT and CDR2 is YNNKEL (reference sequence). This receptor was obtained from a human donor with ulcerative colitis or Crohn's disease, or a healthy co-twin of an affected twin (not recorded which). Sample: blood. This chain links TRBV3-1 with TRBJ2-5; TCRdb selects TRBD1, and the lack of DNA leaves this call unchecked. This CDR3 reads CASSQPDRPQETQYF.